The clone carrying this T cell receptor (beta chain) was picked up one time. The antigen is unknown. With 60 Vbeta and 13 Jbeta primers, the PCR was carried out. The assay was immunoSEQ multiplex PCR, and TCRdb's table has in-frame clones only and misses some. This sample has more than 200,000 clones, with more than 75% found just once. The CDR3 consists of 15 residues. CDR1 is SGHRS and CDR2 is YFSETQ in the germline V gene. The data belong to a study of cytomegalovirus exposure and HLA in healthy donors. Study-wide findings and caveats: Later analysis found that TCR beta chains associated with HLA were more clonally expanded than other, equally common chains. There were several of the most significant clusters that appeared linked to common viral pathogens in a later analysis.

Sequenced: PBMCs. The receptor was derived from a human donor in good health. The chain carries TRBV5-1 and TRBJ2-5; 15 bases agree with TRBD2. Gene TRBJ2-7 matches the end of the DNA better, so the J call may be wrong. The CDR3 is CASGTSGRSSYEQYF. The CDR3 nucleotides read TGCGCCAGCGGGACTAGCGGGAGGTCCTCCTACGAGCAGTACTTC.